The source of this T cell receptor (beta chain) is a study of T cell responses to AZD1222 COVID-19 vaccine. Whole-study results and caveats: The study found vaccine-associated CD4 TCRs spanning spike, dominant at 160-218 and 743-854.

Notes on this clone: Its antigen is as yet unknown.

Trimming took 2 bases from V and 4 from J, leaving 18 bases between them. The CDR3 loop spans 16 amino acids. Germline CDR1 is SGDLS and CDR2 is YYNGEE. Method: immunoSEQ multiplex PCR; TCRdb's copy keeps in-frame clones and lacks some. In the table there are more than 140,000 clones, around 89% of which are singletons. The V call is TRBV9, the J call TRBJ1-2; unclear D gene. The clonotype was recovered from an adult in good health. The sequencing here drew on peripheral blood, taken on day 0 of MenACWY control vaccination. CDR3 coding DNA: TGTGCCAGCAGCGTCCTTCCAGTGGGCCGAACCTATGGCTACACCTTC. Protein product: CASSVLPVGRTYGYTF.